This T cell receptor (beta chain) was documented in a study of graft-versus-host responses after intestinal transplantation. About the study: Every one of the recipients received anti-thymocyte globulin induction and afterwards took tacrolimus and steroids for 3 to 4 years. Study-level results: Those patients showing graft-donor T cell macrochimerism displayed high graft-versus-host to host-versus-graft clonal ratios in allografts.

As concerns this clone: Antigen: not known.

Libraries were prepared by immunoSEQ multiplex PCR; TCRdb keeps only in-frame clonotypes and omits some of them. The sample includes tens of thousands of clones, roughly 92% of them seen just once. V shed 7 bases and J shed 2 bases, with 6 bases lying between them. Germline values: CDR1 SQVTM, CDR2 ANQGSEA. The CDR3 is made up of 11 amino acids. This specimen consisted of unstimulated CD4+ T cells sorted from spleen or lymph node cells, obtained before intestinal transplant. This TCR came from a human donor who received an intestinal transplant. This rearrangement joins TRBV29-1 to TRBJ2-1; D gene ambiguous. CDR3: CSAHTYNEQFF. DNA of the CDR3: TGCAGCGCTCACACCTACAATGAGCAGTTCTTC.